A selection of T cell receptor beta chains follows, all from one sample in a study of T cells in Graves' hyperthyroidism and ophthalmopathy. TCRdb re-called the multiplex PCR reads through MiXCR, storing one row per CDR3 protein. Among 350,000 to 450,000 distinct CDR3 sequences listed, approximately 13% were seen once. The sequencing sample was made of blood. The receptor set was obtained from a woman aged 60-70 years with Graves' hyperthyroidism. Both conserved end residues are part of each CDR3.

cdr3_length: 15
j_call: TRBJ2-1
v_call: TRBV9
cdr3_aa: CASSVEGDFYNEQFF

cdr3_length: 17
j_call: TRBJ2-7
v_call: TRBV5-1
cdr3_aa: CASSVGTSRRLGDEQYF

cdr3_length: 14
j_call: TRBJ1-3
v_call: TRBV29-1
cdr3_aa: CSVEDRGLRNTIYF

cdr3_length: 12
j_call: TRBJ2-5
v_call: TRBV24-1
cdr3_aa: CATGVGGETQYF

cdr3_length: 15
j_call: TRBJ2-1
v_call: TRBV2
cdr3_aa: CASSDRGRELNEQFF

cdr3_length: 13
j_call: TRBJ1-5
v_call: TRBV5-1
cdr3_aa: CASSRTFDQPQHF

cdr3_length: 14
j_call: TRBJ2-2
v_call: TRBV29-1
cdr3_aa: CSVSRLFEAGELFF

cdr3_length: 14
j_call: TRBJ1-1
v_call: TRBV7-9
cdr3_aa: CASSRLRWNTEAFF

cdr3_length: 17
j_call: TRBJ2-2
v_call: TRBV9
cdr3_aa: CASSFPPGPSNTGELFF

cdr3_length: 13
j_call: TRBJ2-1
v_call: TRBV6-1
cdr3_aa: CASMGDLYNEQFF

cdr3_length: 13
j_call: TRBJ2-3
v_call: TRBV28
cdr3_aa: CASSSSRRDTQYF

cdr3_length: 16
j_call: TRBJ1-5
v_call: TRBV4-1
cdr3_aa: CASSQVGIFSNQPQHF

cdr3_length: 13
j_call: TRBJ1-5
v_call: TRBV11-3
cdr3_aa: CASSLEEGQPQHF

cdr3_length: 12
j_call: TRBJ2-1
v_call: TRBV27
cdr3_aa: CAVRDVVVEQFF

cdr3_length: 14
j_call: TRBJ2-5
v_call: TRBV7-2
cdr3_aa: CASNQDRGRETQYF

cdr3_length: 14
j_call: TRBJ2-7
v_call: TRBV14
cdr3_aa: CASSQVQGTYEQYF

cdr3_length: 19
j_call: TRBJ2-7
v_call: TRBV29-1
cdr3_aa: CSVGPSWGTTSGSSYEQYF

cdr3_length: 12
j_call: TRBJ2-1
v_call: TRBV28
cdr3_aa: CASSRGGNEQFF

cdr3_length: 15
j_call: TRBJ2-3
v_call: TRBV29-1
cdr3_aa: CSVGRGQTSTDTQYF